This entry is about one TCR beta chain. This sample is part of a study of PD-L1 blockade in urothelial cancer. Study context: Patients went on atezolizumab in the mid-2010s, receiving 1,200 mg intravenously every 3 weeks.

Time point denoted: pretreatment peripheral blood. TCRdb keeps only in-frame clones here, not all; method: immunoSEQ multiplex PCR. Among fewer than 60,000 clones listed, less than 90% were seen once. The germline V gene encodes CDR1 LNHDA and CDR2 SQIVND (reference sequence). Trimming took off 4 bases at V and 11 bases at J, with 26 bases between the two ends. This CDR3 region has 17 residues. The chain links TRBV19 to TRBJ1-4; TRBD1 is a possible D gene (6 bases). The sequencing used PBMCs, collected around atezolizumab (anti-PD-L1) treatment. The origin of this receptor is a man between 65 and 85 years old with urothelial cancer. The CDR3 DNA sequence: TGTGCCAGTAGTACGGGCTTGGACAGCCTTTTGGTGGGGAAACTGTTTTTT. This codes for CASSTGLDSLLVGKLFF.